These 11 T cell receptor beta chains were all obtained from the same sample, sequenced in a study of cytomegalovirus exposure and HLA in healthy donors. The PCR made use of 60 Vbeta and 13 Jbeta primers. TCRdb's copy holds only in-frame clones and misses some; the assay was immunoSEQ multiplex PCR. The sample yields roughly 76,000 clones, 86% seen once. Sequenced material: PBMCs. The receptors originated from a woman in her 30s in good health and CMV-seronegative.

The chain links TRBV6-1 to TRBJ2-2; D possibly corresponds to TRBD1 (6 bases). The V gene's germline CDR1 is MNHNS and CDR2 SASEGT. V lost 3 bases, J lost 7 bases, and 15 bases lay in between. The CDR3 extends over 15 amino acids. CDR3 sequence: CASSDTYRVIGELFF. In nucleotides, the CDR3 is TGTGCCAGCAGTGATACCTACAGGGTTATCGGGGAGCTGTTTTTT.

The chain is built from TRBV30 and TRBJ2-5; D possibly corresponds to TRBD1 (5 bases). Trimming removed 2 bases at V and 1 base at J, with 11 bases between. The CDR3 is 14 residues long. Looked up from germline, CDR1 is GTSNPN and CDR2 is SVGIG (reference sequence). The CDR3 nucleotides are TGTGCCTGGAGTCCTGGCAGGGCCCAAGAGACCCAGTACTTC. Residues: CAWSPGRAQETQYF.

The chain employs TRBV7-9 and TRBJ2-5; D may be TRBD2 (6 bases). Per the germline V gene, CDR1 is SEHNR and CDR2 is FQNEAQ (reference sequence). The CDR3 has 14 amino acids. Trimming pared 3 bases from V and 5 bases from J, leaving 13 bases between. This CDR3 reads CASSFTSSGETQYF. CDR3 bases: TGTGCCAGCAGCTTTACTAGCTCGGGGGAGACCCAGTACTTC.

The chain employs TRBV7-9 and TRBJ2-7, with a tentative D call TRBD1 (5 bases). Germline V gives CDR1 SEHNR, CDR2 FQNEAQ (reference sequence). The CDR3 is made up of 14 amino acids. V was shortened by 0 bases and J by 2 bases, with 8 bases between the two germline ends. This CDR3 is CASSLAGPTYEQYF. CDR3 nucleotides: TGTGCCAGCAGCTTAGCGGGGCCGACCTACGAGCAGTACTTC.

In this sample, this clone turned up a few times. The CDR3 sequence is CASSIYGQGASNQPQHF. DNA for the CDR3: TGTGCCAGTAGTATATACGGACAGGGGGCTAGCAATCAGCCCCAGCATTTT. V and J are TRBV19 and TRBJ1-5, with 11 bases that match TRBD1. V dropped 2 bases and J dropped 0; count of bases not matched to a gene: 3. In germline, CDR1 is LNHDA, CDR2 SQIVND (reference sequence). CDR3 length equals 17 residues. The whole variable domain, filled in from reference TRBV19 and TRBJ1-5, reads DGGITQSPKYLFRKEGQNVTLSCEQNLNHDAMYWYRQDPGQGLRLIYYSQIVNDFQKGDIAEGYSVSREKKESFPLTVTSAQKNPTAFYLCASSIYGQGASNQPQHFGDGTRLSIL.

The V gene is TRBV28, the J gene TRBJ2-1, with D maybe TRBD2 (5 bases). CDR1 is MDHEN and CDR2 is SYDVKM in the germline V gene. The V end was cut by 5 bases, the J end by 7 bases, with 15 bases between. The CDR3 is 14 residues long. This CDR3 is CASSPPGYSNEQFF. In DNA, the CDR3 is TGTGCCAGCAGTCCCCCGGGATATTCTAATGAGCAGTTCTTC. Drawing the rest from reference TRBV28 and TRBJ2-1, the complete variable domain is DVKVTQSSRYLVKRTGEKVFLECVQDMDHENMFWYRQDPGLGLRLIYFSYDVKMKEKGDIPEGYSVSREKKERFSLILESASTNQTSMYLCASSPPGYSNEQFFGPGTRLTVL.

The chain links TRBV27 to TRBJ2-5, with 10 bases matching TRBD2. V trimming: 4 bases; J trimming: 5 bases; junction bases outside the gene matches: 10. CDR1 is MNHEY, CDR2 SMNVEV, per germline (reference sequence). The CDR3 totals 16 residues. The CDR3 DNA reads TGTGCCAGCAGTTCAAGGCTAGCGGGAGTCGGGGAGACCCAGTACTTC. Amino acids: CASSSRLAGVGETQYF.

Only a few counts were recorded for this clone. The V call is TRBV25-1, the J call TRBJ1-1; the D is unclear. The germline V gene has CDR1 MGHDK and CDR2 SYGVNS. The CDR3 loop spans 15 amino acids. Trimming left V 1 base short and J 3 bases short, with 12 bases between. CDR3 sequence (DNA): TGTGCCAGCAGTGAATCGCCGAACAGCCACACTGAAGCTTTCTTT. Residues: CASSESPNSHTEAFF.

J is TRBJ2-3 and V is TRBV7-2; no definite D call. Trimming stripped 2 bases from V and 6 bases from J, with 6 bases between. This CDR3 spans 12 amino acids. Germline lookup yields CDR1 SGHTA and CDR2 FQGNSA. CDR3 in amino acids: CASSLYGDTQYF. CDR3 DNA: TGTGCCAGCAGCTTATACGGGGATACGCAGTATTTT.

The gene calls are TRBV11-2 and TRBJ2-7; D gene uncertain. The CDR3 covers 12 residues. Trimming removed 4 bases at V and 4 bases at J, with 8 bases between. The V gene's germline CDR1 is SGHAT and CDR2 FQNNGV. CDR3 in amino acids: CASSSTPYEQYF. The CDR3 DNA reads TGTGCCAGCAGCTCGACTCCTTACGAGCAGTACTTC.

V usage is TRBV5-1 and J usage is TRBJ1-4; unclear D gene. In germline, CDR1 is SGHRS, CDR2 YFSETQ. The CDR3 has 14 residues. V gave up 4 bases and J gave up 8 bases, with 15 bases separating them. This chain's CDR3 is CASSREGWEEKLFF. The CDR3 bases are TGCGCCAGCAGCCGAGAAGGCTGGGAGGAAAAACTGTTTTTT.